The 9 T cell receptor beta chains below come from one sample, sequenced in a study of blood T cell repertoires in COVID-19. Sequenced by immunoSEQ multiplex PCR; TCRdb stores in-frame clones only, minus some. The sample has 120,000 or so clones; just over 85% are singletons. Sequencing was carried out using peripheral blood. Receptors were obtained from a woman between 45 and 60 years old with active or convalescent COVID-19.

CDR3 sequence reads: CASSVEGTGGSEQYF. The DNA of the CDR3 is TGTGCCAGCAGCGTGGAGGGGACAGGGGGCTCCGAGCAGTACTTC. This chain links TRBV9 with TRBJ2-7; 12 bases line up with TRBD1. V was pared by 2 bases and J by 6 bases, with 6 bases of the junction left unmatched. Germline V gives CDR1 SGDLS, CDR2 YYNGEE. The CDR3 sequence is 15 residues long.

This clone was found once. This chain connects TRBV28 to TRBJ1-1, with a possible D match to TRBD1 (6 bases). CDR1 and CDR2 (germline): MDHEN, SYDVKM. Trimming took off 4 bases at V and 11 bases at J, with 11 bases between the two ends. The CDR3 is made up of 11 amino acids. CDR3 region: CASSSTGFAFF. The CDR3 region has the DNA TGTGCCAGCAGTTCTACAGGGTTCGCTTTCTTT. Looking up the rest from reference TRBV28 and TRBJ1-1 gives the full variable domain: DVKVTQSSRYLVKRTGEKVFLECVQDMDHENMFWYRQDPGLGLRLIYFSYDVKMKEKGDIPEGYSVSREKKERFSLILESASTNQTSMYLCASSSTGFAFFGQGTRLTVV.

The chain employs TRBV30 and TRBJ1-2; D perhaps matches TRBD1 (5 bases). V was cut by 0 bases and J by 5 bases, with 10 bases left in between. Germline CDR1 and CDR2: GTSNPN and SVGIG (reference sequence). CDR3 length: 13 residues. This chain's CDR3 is CAWSVVPGYGYTF. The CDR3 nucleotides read TGTGCCTGGAGTGTGGTCCCAGGGTATGGCTACACCTTC.

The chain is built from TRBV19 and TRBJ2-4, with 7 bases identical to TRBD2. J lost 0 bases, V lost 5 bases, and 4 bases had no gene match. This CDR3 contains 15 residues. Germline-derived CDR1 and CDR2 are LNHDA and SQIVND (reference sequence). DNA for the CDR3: TGTGCCAGTAGTGGGCTAGCGGTAGCCAAAAACATTCAGTACTTC. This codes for CASSGLAVAKNIQYF.

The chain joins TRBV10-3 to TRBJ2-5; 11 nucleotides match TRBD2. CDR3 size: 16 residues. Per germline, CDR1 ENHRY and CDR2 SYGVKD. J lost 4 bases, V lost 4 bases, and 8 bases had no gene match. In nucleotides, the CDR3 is TGTGCCATCAGTGTCGCAACTAGCGGGAGTGGAGAGACCCAGTACTTC. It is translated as CAISVATSGSGETQYF.

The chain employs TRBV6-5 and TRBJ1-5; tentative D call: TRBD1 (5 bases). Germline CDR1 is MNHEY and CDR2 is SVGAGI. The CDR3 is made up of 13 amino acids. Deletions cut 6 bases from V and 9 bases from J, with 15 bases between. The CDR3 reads CASRYLDQGPQHF. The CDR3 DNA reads TGTGCCAGCAGGTACCTGGATCAGGGGCCCCAGCATTTT.

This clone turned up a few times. Here the CDR3 reads CASRLDRWATEAFF. Here the CDR3 DNA reads TGTGCCAGCAGACTCGACAGGTGGGCCACTGAAGCTTTCTTT. This chain uses TRBV2 with TRBJ1-1, with D tentatively TRBD1 (6 bases). In germline, CDR1 is SNHLY, CDR2 FYNNEI. The CDR3 is 14 residues long. Trimming left V 6 bases short and J 4 bases short, with 15 bases between.

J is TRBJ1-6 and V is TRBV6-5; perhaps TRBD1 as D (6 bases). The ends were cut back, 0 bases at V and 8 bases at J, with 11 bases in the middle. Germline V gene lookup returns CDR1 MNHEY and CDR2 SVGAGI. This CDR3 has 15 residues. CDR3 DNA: TGTGCCAGCAGTTACTCGAACAGGGTCGATTCACCCCTCCACTTT. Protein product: CASSYSNRVDSPLHF.

CDR3 nucleotide sequence: TGTGCCAGCAGCTGGACAGGGGGGACCTACGAGCAGTACTTC. Translated, it gives CASSWTGGTYEQYF. This chain links TRBV6-6 with TRBJ2-7, with 10 bases fitting TRBD1. CDR1 and CDR2 from the germline V gene are MNHNY and SVGAGI (reference sequence). This CDR3 has 14 amino acids. V dropped 6 bases and J dropped 2; count of bases not matched to a gene: 4.